This paragraph reports one T cell receptor beta chain. Its antigen is undetermined. With V trimmed by 3 bases and J by 5 bases, 3 bases remained unmatched. The CDR3 loop spans 13 amino acids. The V gene's germline CDR1 is SQVTM and CDR2 ANQGSEA. Separation by sorting yielded CD4+ and CD8+ T cells from PBMCs. These data belong to a study of CD8+ T cells in alopecia areata. Findings of the study overall: Greater clonality was observed in lesional scalp samples, especially alopecia totalis/universalis, versus normal scalp. Alphabeta T cells residing in normal skin are also sequenced in scalp samples.

It was cDNA, reverse transcribed from extracted RNA, that served as the sequencing template. Profiling relied on immunoSEQ multiplex PCR, and the TCRdb table lists in-frame clones only, not all of them. The data contain 90,000 to 120,000 clones, around 55% of them singletons. What was sequenced was CD8+ T cells sorted from blood. This sequence originates from a human donor in good health. This chain connects TRBV29-1 to TRBJ1-2; 10 nucleotides agree with TRBD1. This chain's CDR3 is CSVETGGKYGYTF. CDR3 coding DNA: TGCAGCGTTGAGACAGGGGGCAAGTATGGCTACACCTTC.